The 14 T cell receptor beta chains below come from one sample, sequenced in a study of T cell responses to AZD1222 COVID-19 vaccine. Sequencing used immunoSEQ multiplex PCR; TCRdb keeps in-frame clones, though not all of them. Among 100,000 to 150,000 clones listed, approximately 86% were seen once. Source: peripheral blood, taken 28 days after the second AZD1222 dose. These receptors were taken from an adult who received the AZD1222 COVID-19 vaccine.

This chain uses TRBV10-3 with TRBJ2-1; D remains ambiguous. Germline V CDR1 and CDR2: ENHRY, SYGVKD. The length of the CDR3 is 15 residues. With 6 bases removed from V and 0 bases from J, the gap between germline ends came to 12 bases. CDR3 coding DNA: TGTGCCATCAGAGAAGACACTACCTCCTACAATGAGCAGTTCTTC. Protein: CAIREDTTSYNEQFF.

The CDR3 nucleotides are TGTGCCAGCAGTAGCAGGGGGATGGATTCACCCCTCCACTTT. Translating gives CASSSRGMDSPLHF. The chain joins TRBV6-5 to TRBJ1-6; 7 nucleotides agree with TRBD1. V lost 5 bases and J lost 8; bases outside the gene matches: 6. This CDR3 spans 14 amino acids. CDR1 is MNHEY, CDR2 SVGAGI, per germline.

The chain carries TRBV6-7 and TRBJ1-4; the match to TRBD1 covers 7 bases. TRBV6-7 is annotated as an ORF whose role is uncertain. J lost 0 bases, V lost 5 bases, and 12 bases had no gene match. The CDR3 is 18 residues long. The CDR3 nucleotides read TGTGCCAGCAGTGCCGGACAGGAGGACCCTGCAACTAATGAAAAACTGTTTTTT. It translates to CASSAGQEDPATNEKLFF.

V usage is TRBV6-5 and J usage is TRBJ1-2, with 7 bases fitting TRBD1. The V gene's germline CDR1 is MNHEY and CDR2 SVGAGI. The CDR3 totals 15 residues. Unmatched junction bases numbered 12, after V lost 7 bases and J lost 4 bases. The CDR3: CASTETGSGGYGYTF. CDR3 nucleotides: TGTGCCAGCACCGAAACGGGGTCAGGGGGCTATGGCTACACCTTC.

This clone was seen a handful of times. CDR3 DNA: TGCGCCAGCAGCCCAACCAGGGGACAGGGGGCACAGCAGTACTTC. This codes for CASSPTRGQGAQQYF. The chain carries TRBV4-1 and TRBJ2-7; TRBD1 aligns across 12 bases. V dropped 4 bases and J dropped 8; count of bases not matched to a gene: 9. Germline CDR1 MGHRA, CDR2 YSYEKL. This CDR3 region has 15 residues.

The gene calls are TRBV28 and TRBJ2-1; perhaps D is TRBD1 or TRBD2 (5 bases each). Deletions cut 5 bases from V and 0 bases from J, with 14 bases between. The CDR3 contains 16 residues. Germline V gene data show CDR1 as MDHEN and CDR2 as SYDVKM. Here the CDR3 DNA reads TGTGCCAGCAGTCCGACGGTGGGGGACTCCTACAATGAGCAGTTCTTC. It specifies CASSPTVGDSYNEQFF.

In this sample, this clone turned up a few times. This rearrangement joins TRBV6-5 to TRBJ1-1; D possibly corresponds to TRBD1 (6 bases). CDR3 length equals 13 residues. Trimming stripped 7 bases from V and 11 bases from J, with 20 bases between. The germline gives CDR1 MNHEY, CDR2 SVGAGI. In DNA form, the CDR3 reads TGTGCCAGCAATCCGGGACACTATGACGAGGCTTTCTTT. Translation gives CASNPGHYDEAFF.

The chain uses TRBV4-1 and TRBJ1-4; D remains unclear. Trimming took 0 bases from V and 1 from J, leaving 3 bases between them. There are 14 residues in the CDR3. The germline V gene encodes CDR1 MGHRA and CDR2 YSYEKL. CDR3 DNA sequence: TGCGCCAGCAGCCAAGACTTAACTAATGAAAAACTGTTTTTT. It encodes CASSQDLTNEKLFF.

The J gene is TRBJ2-7, the V gene TRBV5-3; TRBD2 is a possible D gene (6 bases). TRBV5-3 is reported as an ORF; its role is uncertain. Between the trimmed V and J ends, which lost 4 bases and 7 bases, there was a span of 12 bases. There are 12 residues in the CDR3. The CDR3 loop is CARSPESGEQYF. CDR3 bases: TGTGCCAGAAGCCCCGAAAGCGGGGAGCAGTACTTC.

The chain employs TRBV10-2 and TRBJ2-7; 7 nucleotides line up with TRBD1. The germline V gene has CDR1 WSHSY and CDR2 SAAADI. The length of the CDR3 is 12 residues. V lost 4 bases and J lost 6; bases outside the gene matches: 3. The CDR3 loop reads CASSGQGGEQYF. CDR3 nucleotides: TGCGCCAGCAGTGGACAGGGCGGCGAGCAGTACTTC.

This sequence joins TRBV7-9 and TRBJ1-6; weak D call: TRBD1 (6 bases). CDR3 length equals 15 residues. Trimming shortened V by 4 bases and J by 5 bases, and 12 bases separated the two germline ends. Germline values: CDR1 SEHNR, CDR2 FQNEAQ (reference sequence). For the CDR3, the DNA is TGTGCCAGCAGCTCCACAGGGTTAAATAATTCACCCCTCCACTTT. Protein: CASSSTGLNNSPLHF.

The V call is TRBV2, the J call TRBJ1-2, with D possibly being TRBD1 (5 bases). From germline, CDR1 is SNHLY and CDR2 FYNNEI. The CDR3 spans 15 residues. The V gene lost 10 bases and the J gene lost 4 bases, with 22 bases spanning the gap. CDR3 nucleotide sequence: TGTGCCACCTCGGGTTTAGGGGCTCGATCCTATGGCTACACCTTC. Encoded protein: CATSGLGARSYGYTF.

Worth noting for this clone: Sequence at one end of the junction differs from germline and may be a read error. V gene TRBV28 combines with J gene TRBJ1-2; D may be TRBD1 (6 bases). This CDR3 has 11 amino acids. CDR1 is MDHEN, CDR2 SYDVKM, per germline. The CDR3: CASSSSPEGVF. The CDR3 region has the DNA TGTGCCAGCAGTTCATCCCCGGAGGGGGTCTTC.

The chain combines TRBV28 with TRBJ2-1; the D gene is possibly TRBD2 (5 bases). V was clipped by 4 bases and J by 0 bases, with 13 bases between them. Germline CDR1 is MDHEN and CDR2 is SYDVKM. The CDR3 has 16 amino acids. CDR3 coding DNA: TGTGCCAGCAGTTCGGAGAGGGAAAACTCCTACAATGAGCAGTTCTTC. Translation: CASSSERENSYNEQFF.